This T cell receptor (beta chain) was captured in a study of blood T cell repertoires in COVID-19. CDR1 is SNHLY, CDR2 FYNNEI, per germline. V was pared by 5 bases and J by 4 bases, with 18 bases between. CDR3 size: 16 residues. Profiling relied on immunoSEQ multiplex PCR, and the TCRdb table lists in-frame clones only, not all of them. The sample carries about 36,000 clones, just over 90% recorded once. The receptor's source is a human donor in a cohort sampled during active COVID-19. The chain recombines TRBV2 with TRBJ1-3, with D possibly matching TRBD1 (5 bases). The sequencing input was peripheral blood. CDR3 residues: CASSLFRDAGGNTIYF. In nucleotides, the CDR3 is TGTGCCAGCAGTCTGTTCCGGGACGCGGGAGGAAACACCATATATTTT.